What follows describes a single T cell receptor (beta chain). This sample is drawn from a study of metastatic and nonmetastatic thyroid tumors. Study overall: Repertoire comparison spanned blood and tumor or nodule tissue of malignant and benign thyroid patients.

V lost 0 bases, J lost 4 bases, and 9 bases lay in between. The germline CDR1 and CDR2 sequences are SGHTA and FQGNSA. The CDR3 is made up of 14 amino acids. Before thyroid surgery, none of the patients had received any treatment. Using MiXCR, TCRdb reanalyzed the PCR reads. Here the sample spans fewer than 40,000 clones, 20% to 25% being singletons. Sequenced input: tumor tissue. The genes are TRBV7-2 and TRBJ1-1; D gene uncertain. The sequence derives from a male donor with papillary thyroid cancer or a benign thyroid nodule (not recorded which). Some clones in this sample may be carry-over from other donors' samples. For the CDR3, the DNA is TGTGCCAGCAGCTTAGCTTACACACTCACTGAAGCTTTCTTT. Protein: CASSLAYTLTEAFF.